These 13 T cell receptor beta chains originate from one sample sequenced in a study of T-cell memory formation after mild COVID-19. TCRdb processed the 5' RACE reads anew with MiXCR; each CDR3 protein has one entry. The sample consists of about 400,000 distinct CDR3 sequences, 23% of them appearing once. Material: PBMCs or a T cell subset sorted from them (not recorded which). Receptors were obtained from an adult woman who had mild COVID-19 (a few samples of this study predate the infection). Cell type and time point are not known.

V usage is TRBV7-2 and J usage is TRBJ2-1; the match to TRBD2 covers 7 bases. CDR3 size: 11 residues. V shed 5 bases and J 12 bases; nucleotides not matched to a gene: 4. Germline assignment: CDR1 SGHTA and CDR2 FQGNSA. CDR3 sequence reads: CASSPGGTQFF. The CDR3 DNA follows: TGTGCCAGCAGCCCCGGGGGGACGCAGTTCTTC.

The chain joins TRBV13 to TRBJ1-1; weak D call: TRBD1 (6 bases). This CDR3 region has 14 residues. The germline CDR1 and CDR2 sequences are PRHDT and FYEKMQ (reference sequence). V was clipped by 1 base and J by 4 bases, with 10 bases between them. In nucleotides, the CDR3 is TGTGCCAGCAGCTTAGAGGGGGTTGGCACTGAAGCTTTCTTT. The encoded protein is CASSLEGVGTEAFF.

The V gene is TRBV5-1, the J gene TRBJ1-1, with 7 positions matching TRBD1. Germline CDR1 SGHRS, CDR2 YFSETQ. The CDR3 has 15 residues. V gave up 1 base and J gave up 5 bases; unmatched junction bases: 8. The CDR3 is CASSLTGDPSTEAFF. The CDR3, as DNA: TGCGCCAGCAGCTTGACAGGGGACCCTTCTACTGAAGCTTTCTTT.

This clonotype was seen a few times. The CDR3 reads CASLLGSSGRHNEQFF. The CDR3 bases are TGCGCCAGCCTATTAGGGTCTAGCGGAAGGCACAATGAGCAGTTCTTC. The rearrangement joins TRBV5-1 to TRBJ2-1; 7 positions agree with TRBD2. The germline CDR1 and CDR2 sequences are SGHRS and YFSETQ. Losses at the gene ends were 7 bases for V and 5 bases for J; bases not matched to a gene: 15. The CDR3 extends over 16 amino acids.

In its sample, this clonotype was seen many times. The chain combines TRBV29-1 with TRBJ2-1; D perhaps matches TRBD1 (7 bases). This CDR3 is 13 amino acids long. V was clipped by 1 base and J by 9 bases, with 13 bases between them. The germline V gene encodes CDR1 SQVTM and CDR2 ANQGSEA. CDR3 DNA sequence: TGCAGCGTTGAAGGGCGCCAGGGGGGTGAGCAGTTCTTC. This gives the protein CSVEGRQGGEQFF.

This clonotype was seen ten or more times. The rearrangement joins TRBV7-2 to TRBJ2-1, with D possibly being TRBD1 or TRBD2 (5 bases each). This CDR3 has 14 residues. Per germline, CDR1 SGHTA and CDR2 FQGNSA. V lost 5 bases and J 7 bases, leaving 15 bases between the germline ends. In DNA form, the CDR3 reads TGTGCCAGCAGCCCGGGGACGTCGGGTAATGAGCAGTTCTTC. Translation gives CASSPGTSGNEQFF.

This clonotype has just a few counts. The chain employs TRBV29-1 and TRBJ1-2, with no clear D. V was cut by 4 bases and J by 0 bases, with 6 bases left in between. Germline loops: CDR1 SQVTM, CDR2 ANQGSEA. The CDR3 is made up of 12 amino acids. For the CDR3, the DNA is TGCAGCGTTGGTGGGGCTAACTATGGCTACACCTTC. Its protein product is CSVGGANYGYTF.

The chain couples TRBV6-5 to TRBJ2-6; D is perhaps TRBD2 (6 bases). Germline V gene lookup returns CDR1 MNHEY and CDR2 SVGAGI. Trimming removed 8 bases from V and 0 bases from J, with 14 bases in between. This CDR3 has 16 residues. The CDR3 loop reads CASHTGGVSGANVLTF. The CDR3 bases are TGTGCCAGCCATACCGGCGGGGTCTCTGGGGCCAACGTCCTGACTTTC.

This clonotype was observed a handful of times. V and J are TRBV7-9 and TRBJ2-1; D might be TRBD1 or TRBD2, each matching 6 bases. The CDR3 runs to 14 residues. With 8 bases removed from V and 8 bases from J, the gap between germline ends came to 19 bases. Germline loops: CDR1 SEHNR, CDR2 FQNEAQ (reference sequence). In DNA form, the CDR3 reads TGTGCCAGCCGGAGTTGGGGGGCGCAGGATGAGCAGTTCTTC. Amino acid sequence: CASRSWGAQDEQFF.

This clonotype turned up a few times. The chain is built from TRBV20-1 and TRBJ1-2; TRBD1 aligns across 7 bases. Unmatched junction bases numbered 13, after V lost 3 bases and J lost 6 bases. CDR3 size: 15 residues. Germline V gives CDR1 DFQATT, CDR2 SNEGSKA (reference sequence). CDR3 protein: CSARSGGGSPHGYTF. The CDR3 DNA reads TGCAGTGCTAGGTCGGGAGGGGGCAGCCCCCATGGCTACACCTTC.

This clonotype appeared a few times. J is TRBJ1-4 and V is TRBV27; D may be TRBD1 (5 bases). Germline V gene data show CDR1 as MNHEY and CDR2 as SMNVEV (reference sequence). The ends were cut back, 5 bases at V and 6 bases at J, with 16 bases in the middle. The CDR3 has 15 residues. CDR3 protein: CASSPQEGEDEKLFF. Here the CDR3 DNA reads TGTGCCAGCAGTCCACAAGAAGGGGAAGATGAAAAACTGTTTTTT.

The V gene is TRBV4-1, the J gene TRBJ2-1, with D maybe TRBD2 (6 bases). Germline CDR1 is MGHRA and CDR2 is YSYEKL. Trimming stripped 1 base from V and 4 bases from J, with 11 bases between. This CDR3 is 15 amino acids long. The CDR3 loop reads CASSQAQEGYNEQFF. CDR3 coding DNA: TGCGCCAGCAGCCAAGCCCAGGAGGGGTACAATGAGCAGTTCTTC.

CDR3 bases: TGTGCCAGCTCATTACAGGAGACCTTGAACACTGAAGCTTTCTTT. Residues: CASSLQETLNTEAFF. The V gene is TRBV18, the J gene TRBJ1-1, with D perhaps TRBD1 (5 bases). Trimming stripped 5 bases from V and 0 bases from J, with 13 bases between. CDR3 length: 15 amino acids. Germline V gene data show CDR1 as KGHSH and CDR2 as LQKENI. The variable domain in full, with the rest retrieved from reference TRBV18 and TRBJ1-1, is NAGVMQNPRHLVRRRGQEARLRCSPMKGHSHVYWYRQLPEEGLKFMVYLQKENIIDESGMPKERFSAEFPKEGPSILRIQQVVRGDSAAYFCASSLQETLNTEAFFGQGTRLTVV.